This is a list of T cell receptor beta chains from one sample in a study of beta chain features in type 1 diabetes. TCRdb's copy holds only in-frame clones and misses some; the assay was immunoSEQ multiplex PCR. The sample lists about 620,000 clones, about 16% occurring once. Input material: naive CD4+ T cells from blood. The source of these receptors is a man aged 18 to 29 in good health. Each CDR3 is given with its conserved first and last residue. The order of the fields is D gene, J gene, clone size, V gene, CDR3 length, CDR3 protein, CDR3 DNA. A D gene is named only where the DNA matches it firmly. Part of the rows lack a size; the others show once, few, many or a class for expanded clones.

TRBD1 | TRBJ2-1 | few | TRBV18 | 15 | CASSSGQGASNEQFF | TGTGCCAGCTCATCCGGACAGGGGGCAAGCAATGAGCAGTTCTTC
TRBD2 | TRBJ2-2 | . | TRBV7-7 | 17 | CASSRGLAGGRSGELFF | TGTGCTAGCAGCCGCGGACTAGCGGGGGGGCGAAGCGGGGAGCTGTTTTTT
TRBD2 | TRBJ2-1 | few | TRBV27 | 17 | CASSFLLSGSPYNEQFF | TGTGCCAGCAGTTTTTTACTAAGCGGGAGTCCCTACAATGAGCAGTTCTTC
. | TRBJ1-2 | . | TRBV15 | 12 | CATSRDSGGYTF | TGTGCCACCAGCAGAGATTCGGGTGGCTACACCTTC
TRBD2 | TRBJ2-7 | . | TRBV29-1 | 13 | CSVGASGDYEQYF | TGCAGCGTGGGGGCTAGCGGGGACTACGAGCAGTACTTC
TRBD1 | TRBJ1-2 | . | TRBV7-8 | 15 | CASSTRTGPNYGYTF | TGTGCCAGCAGCACCCGGACAGGGCCGAACTATGGCTACACCTTC
. | TRBJ1-3 | . | TRBV20-1 | 11 | CSARGGNTIYF | TGCAGTGCCCGAGGGGGAAACACCATATATTTT
. | TRBJ2-3 | . | TRBV2 | 14 | CASSAPPGGDTQYF | TGTGCCAGCAGTGCCCCACCCGGCGGAGATACGCAGTATTTT
TRBD1 | TRBJ2-3 | many | TRBV7-9 | 16 | CASSAGTGGMTDTQYF | TGTGCCAGCAGCGCAGGGACAGGGGGCATGACAGATACGCAGTATTTT
. | TRBJ1-5 | . | TRBV28 | 15 | CASSLDGLGNQPQHF | TGTGCCAGCAGTTTGGACGGGTTGGGCAATCAGCCCCAGCATTTT
. | TRBJ1-2 | . | TRBV7-3 | 15 | CASSPSAFPSYGYTF | TGTGCCAGCAGCCCAAGCGCGTTTCCAAGCTATGGCTACACCTTC
. | TRBJ2-1 | few | TRBV4-1 | 13 | CASSPWTTNEQFF | TGCGCCAGCAGCCCATGGACTACCAATGAGCAGTTCTTC
. | TRBJ1-5 | . | TRBV19 | 12 | CASTISNQPQHF | TGTGCCAGCACTATTAGCAATCAGCCCCAGCATTTT
. | TRBJ2-2 | . | TRBV5-1 | 14 | CASSLVDSTGELFF | TGCGCCAGCAGCTTGGTGGACAGCACCGGGGAGCTGTTTTTT
. | TRBJ2-3 | . | TRBV18 | 13 | CASRPGRADTQYF | TGTGCCAGTCGCCCAGGGCGGGCAGATACGCAGTATTTT
. | TRBJ1-1 | . | TRBV2 | 15 | CASSFTGLGGTEAFF | TGTGCCAGCAGCTTCACAGGTTTAGGTGGCACTGAAGCTTTCTTT
. | TRBJ2-5 | . | TRBV28 | 15 | CASSFGGAGQETQYF | TGTGCCAGCAGTTTCGGGGGCGCGGGCCAAGAGACCCAGTACTTC
TRBD1 | TRBJ1-1 | . | TRBV7-9 | 16 | CASSRYSDREDTEAFF | TGTGCCAGCAGCCGATACTCGGACAGGGAGGACACTGAAGCTTTCTTT
TRBD1 | TRBJ2-7 | . | TRBV15 | 13 | CATSRDRVGEQYF | TGTGCCACCAGCAGGGACAGGGTGGGAGAGCAGTACTTC
. | TRBJ1-2 | few | TRBV19 | 13 | CASSHDRHYGYTF | TGTGCCAGTAGTCATGACAGGCACTATGGCTACACCTTC
. | TRBJ2-7 | few | TRBV2 | 16 | CASSEAPRTDSYEQYF | TGTGCCAGCAGTGAAGCGCCTAGGACAGACTCCTACGAGCAGTACTTC
. | TRBJ2-5 | . | TRBV5-1 | 12 | CASTRGAETQYF | TGCGCCAGCACGAGGGGTGCCGAGACCCAGTACTTC
TRBD2 | TRBJ2-3 | . | TRBV10-3 | 17 | CAIQGSGTSGKWDTQYF | TGTGCCATTCAGGGTTCTGGGACTAGCGGGAAGTGGGATACGCAGTATTTT
. | TRBJ2-5 | . | TRBV9 | 14 | CASSVAPLGETQYF | TGTGCCAGCAGCGTAGCCCCGCTCGGAGAGACCCAGTACTTC
TRBD1 | TRBJ2-2 | . | TRBV10-3 | 14 | CAISGTGGTGELFF | TGTGCCATCTCCGGGACAGGGGGTACCGGGGAGCTGTTTTTT
TRBD2 | TRBJ2-3 | . | TRBV7-2 | 17 | CASSIAGTSGSTDTQYF | TGTGCCAGCAGCATCGCCGGGACTAGCGGGAGCACAGATACGCAGTATTTT